Below are 2 T cell receptor beta chains sequenced from a single sample in a study of blood T cell repertoires in COVID-19. Produced via immunoSEQ multiplex PCR; TCRdb's table is partial and in-frame only. Of about 56,000 clones listed, 84% are singletons. The sequenced material came from peripheral blood. Every receptor here comes from a man in his 60s with COVID-19, enrolled during active disease.

This chain links TRBV24-1 with TRBJ2-1, with D unresolved. The germline V gene has CDR1 KGHDR and CDR2 SFDVKD. This CDR3 has 14 amino acids. Trimming pared 9 bases from V and 0 bases from J, leaving 11 bases between. The chain's CDR3 is CATGKENSYNEQFF. The CDR3 DNA reads as TGTGCCACCGGCAAAGAAAACTCCTACAATGAGCAGTTCTTC.

The J gene is TRBJ2-1, the V gene TRBV14; 9 bases fit TRBD2. Per germline, CDR1 SGHDN and CDR2 FVKESK. The CDR3 runs 12 residues. V trimming: 3 bases; J trimming: 15 bases; junction bases outside the gene matches: 6. The DNA of the CDR3 is TGTGCCAGCAGCCAGGCCGGGACTAGCACGTTCTTC. Protein product: CASSQAGTSTFF.